Listed here is a single T cell receptor (beta chain). Enrolment of Seattle patients took place during active infection, and they were followed longitudinally. This sample is part of a study of blood T cell repertoires in COVID-19. Study-level information: There were acute and convalescent COVID-19 samples, and they came from the United States, Italy and Spain. Nucleic acid was either cDNA or gDNA, and it came from T cells, B-cell-depleted T cells, or PBMCs.

The table came from immunoSEQ multiplex PCR; TCRdb's copy has only in-frame clones and leaves some out. The sample holds about 480,000 clones, about 88% seen once. Germline assignment: CDR1 PRHDT and CDR2 FYEKMQ (reference sequence). V was clipped by 8 bases and J by 2 bases, with 17 bases between them. The CDR3 totals 15 residues. This clonotype was sampled from a man between 18 and 29 years old with COVID-19, enrolled during active disease. This chain uses TRBV13 with TRBJ2-3; TRBD2 might be the D (5 bases). Sequencing was done on a sample of peripheral blood. CDR3 bases: TGTGCCAGCGGCGCTTGGGGAGTCTCCACAGATACGCAGTATTTT. Translating it yields CASGAWGVSTDTQYF.